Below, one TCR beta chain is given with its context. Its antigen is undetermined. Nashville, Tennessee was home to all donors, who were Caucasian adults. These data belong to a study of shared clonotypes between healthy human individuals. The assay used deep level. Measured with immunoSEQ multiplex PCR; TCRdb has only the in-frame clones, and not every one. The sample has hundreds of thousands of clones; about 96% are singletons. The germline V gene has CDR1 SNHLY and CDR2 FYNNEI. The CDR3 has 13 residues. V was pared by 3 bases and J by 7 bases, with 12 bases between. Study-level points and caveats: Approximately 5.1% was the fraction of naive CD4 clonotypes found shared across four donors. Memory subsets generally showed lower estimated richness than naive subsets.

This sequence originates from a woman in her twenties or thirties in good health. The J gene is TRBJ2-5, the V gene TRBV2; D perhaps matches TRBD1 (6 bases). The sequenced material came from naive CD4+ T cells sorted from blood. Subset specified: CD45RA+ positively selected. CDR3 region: CASSENGQRTQYF. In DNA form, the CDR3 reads TGTGCCAGCAGTGAGAATGGACAGAGGACCCAGTACTTC.